Shown below are 12 T cell receptor beta chains from a single sample sequenced in a study of Graves' ophthalmopathy and Graves' hyperthyroidism (dated 2018 in TCRdb). The instrument was an Illumina HiSeq 2000. TCR beta CDR3 regions were amplified from RNA transcripts for repertoire sequencing. The first round was an RT-PCR using HTBI primers with the Qiagen OneStep RT-PCR kit, and this first round was followed by a second-round multiplex PCR, then size selection and purification. TCRdb applied fastp at Q25 and MiXCR to the public reads, then kept only in-frame beta chains. Each entry merges the rows of one CDR3 protein and shows their most common DNA and genes. The sample yields around 40,000 distinct CDR3 sequences; about 50% were counted once. Roughly a sixth of the sample is held by the ten biggest clonotypes. Sequenced input: peripheral blood. Source of these receptors: an adult man with Graves' ophthalmopathy.

This clonotype was detected many times. V and J are TRBV7-2 and TRBJ1-1; TRBD1 is a possible D gene (5 bases). Germline values: CDR1 SGHTA, CDR2 FQGNSA. The CDR3 length is 14 residues. V dropped 4 bases and J dropped 5 bases, with 14 bases sitting between them. CDR3 sequence reads: CASSSLGPGTEAFF. CDR3 nucleotides: TGTGCCAGCAGCTCCCTGGGGCCAGGGACTGAAGCTTTCTTT.

The gene calls are TRBV20-1 and TRBJ2-3; 7 nucleotides match TRBD1. The CDR3 spans 14 residues. The V segment lost 4 bases and the J segment 6 bases; nucleotides outside the gene matches: 10. Looked up from germline, CDR1 is DFQATT and CDR2 is SNEGSKA (reference sequence). The CDR3 DNA is TGCAGTGCTACCCCGGACAGGTCTGGGGATACGCAGTATTTT. This codes for CSATPDRSGDTQYF.

The CDR3 nucleotides are TGTGCCAGCAGCTTAGATCCGGGATCTGGAAACACCATATATTTT. Encoded protein: CASSLDPGSGNTIYF. V usage is TRBV7-2 and J usage is TRBJ1-3; D remains ambiguous. The CDR3 length is 15 residues. Germline V gene sequence: CDR1 SGHTA, CDR2 FQGNSA. V was clipped by 1 base and J by 1 base, with 8 bases between them.

The table lists this clonotype with a few counts. A read error may explain this, as a much larger clone is one base away. The chain has TRBV6-1 and TRBJ1-1; D call uncertain. Per the germline V gene, CDR1 is MNHNS and CDR2 is SASEGT. This CDR3 is built from 15 residues. CDR3 residues: CASSGAEFMNAEAFF. DNA for the CDR3: TGTGCCAGCAGTGGGGCCGAGTTCATGAACGCTGAAGCTTTCTTT.

The chain links TRBV7-2 to TRBJ2-2, with 11 bases aligning to TRBD2. The CDR3 covers 16 residues. CDR1 is SGHTA and CDR2 is FQGNSA in the germline V gene. Losses at the gene ends were 3 bases for V and 3 bases for J; bases not matched to a gene: 3. CDR3 sequence reads: CASSFTLAGDTGELFF. The CDR3 bases are TGTGCCAGCAGCTTCACACTAGCGGGGGACACCGGGGAGCTGTTTTTT.

This clonotype was seen ten or more times. This chain links TRBV11-2 with TRBJ2-2, with 8 bases lining up with TRBD1. The J segment lost 8 bases and the V segment lost 5 bases, leaving 10 bases of the junction unmatched. This CDR3 has 15 amino acids. CDR1 is SGHAT, CDR2 FQNNGV, per germline. The CDR3 region has the DNA TGTGCCAGCAGCCGGGACAGGCTTTTTTTAGGGGAGCTGTTTTTT. Translated: CASSRDRLFLGELFF. Drawing the rest from reference TRBV11-2 and TRBJ2-2, the complete variable domain is EAGVAQSPRYKIIEKRQSVAFWCNPISGHATLYWYQQILGQGPKLLIQFQNNGVVDDSQLPKDRFSAERLKGVDSTLKIQPAKLEDSAVYLCASSRDRLFLGELFFGEGSRLTVL.

The V gene is TRBV4-2, the J gene TRBJ1-2; the D is unclear. CDR3 size: 13 residues. Per germline, CDR1 LGHNA and CDR2 YNFKEQ. Trimming removed 5 bases from V and 2 bases from J, with 9 bases in between. CDR3 region: CASSGEPNYGYTF. The CDR3 DNA follows: TGTGCCAGCAGCGGGGAGCCAAACTATGGCTACACCTTC.

This clonotype was counted a few times. The chain couples TRBV7-2 to TRBJ2-1; no definite D call. The V gene's germline CDR1 is SGHTA and CDR2 FQGNSA. This CDR3 contains 14 residues. V lost 3 bases and J lost 2, with 8 bases in between. Written as DNA, the CDR3 is TGTGCCAGCAGCTTGGCTGGAACCTACAATGAGCAGTTCTTC. Translation: CASSLAGTYNEQFF.

Turning to this clonotype: The CDR3 carries no conserved terminal phenylalanine or tryptophan, so it likely arises from a read error. The V and J genes are TRBV24-1 and TRBJ2-2; 10 bases agree with TRBD2. CDR1 and CDR2 from the germline V gene are KGHDR and SFDVKD. The CDR3 loop spans 14 amino acids. Losses at the gene ends were 9 bases for V and 5 bases for J; bases not matched to a gene: 5. For the CDR3, the DNA is TGTGCCACCGGGGCTAGCGGGAGAACCGGGGAGCTGTTTTCT. Its protein is CATGASGRTGELFS.

The genes are TRBV5-6 and TRBJ2-5, with 8 bases fitting TRBD1. CDR3 size: 14 residues. Germline V gives CDR1 SGHDT, CDR2 YYEEEE. The ends lost 0 bases at V and 2 bases at J; junction bases unmatched: 0. The CDR3 region has the DNA TGTGCCAGCAGCTTGGGGACAGGGCAAGAGACCCAGTACTTC. Residues: CASSLGTGQETQYF.

This clonotype was counted a few times. CDR3 nucleotides: TGTGCCACCAGTGATCAGGATGCTGGGGCCAACGTCCTGACTTTC. Translating it yields CATSDQDAGANVLTF. The V call is TRBV24-1, the J call TRBJ2-6; D unclear. Germline V lookup: CDR1 KGHDR, CDR2 SFDVKD. Trimming left V 3 bases short and J 2 bases short, with 7 bases between. The CDR3 extends over 15 amino acids.

This sequence joins TRBV18 and TRBJ2-4; perhaps TRBD1 as D (6 bases). With 3 bases removed from V and 11 bases from J, the gap between germline ends came to 11 bases. Germline CDR1 and CDR2: KGHSH and LQKENI. The CDR3 is made up of 12 amino acids. CDR3 DNA sequence: TGTGCCAGCTCACCCGGATCAGGGGTTCAGTACTTC. This encodes CASSPGSGVQYF.